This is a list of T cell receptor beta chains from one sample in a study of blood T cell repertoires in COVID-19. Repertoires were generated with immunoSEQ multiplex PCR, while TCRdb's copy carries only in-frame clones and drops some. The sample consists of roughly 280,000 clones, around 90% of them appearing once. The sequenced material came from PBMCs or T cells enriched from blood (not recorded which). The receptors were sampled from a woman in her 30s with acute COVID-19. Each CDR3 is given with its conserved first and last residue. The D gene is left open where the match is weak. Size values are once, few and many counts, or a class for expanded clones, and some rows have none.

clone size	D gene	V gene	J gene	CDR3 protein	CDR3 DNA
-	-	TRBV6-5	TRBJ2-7	CASSYSRAGSHEQYF	TGTGCCAGCAGTTACTCGAGGGCGGGAAGCCACGAGCAGTACTTC
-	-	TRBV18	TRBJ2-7	CASSPGDMWVSSYEQYF	TGTGCCAGCTCACCAGGGGACATGTGGGTCAGCTCCTACGAGCAGTACTTC
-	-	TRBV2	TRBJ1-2	CASSEISGNGYTF	TGTGCCAGCAGTGAAATCTCAGGGAATGGCTACACCTTC
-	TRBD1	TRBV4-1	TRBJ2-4	CASSPTPRTGVKNIQYF	TGCGCCAGCAGCCCTACTCCCCGGACAGGAGTAAAAAACATTCAGTACTTC
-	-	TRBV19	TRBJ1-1	CATSRGDVPEAFF	TGTGCCACCTCACGGGGGGACGTACCTGAAGCTTTCTTT
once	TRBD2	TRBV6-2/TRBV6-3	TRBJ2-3	CASSYASGRGDTQYF	TGTGCCAGCAGTTACGCAAGCGGGAGGGGTGATACGCAGTATTTT
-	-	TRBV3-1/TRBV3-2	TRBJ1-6	CASSQDYTGPSPLHF	TGTGCCAGCAGCCAAGATTATACGGGTCCCTCACCCCTCCACTTT
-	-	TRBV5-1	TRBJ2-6	CASSPGSGAGANVLTF	TGCGCCAGCAGCCCTGGTTCAGGGGCTGGGGCCAACGTCCTGACTTTC
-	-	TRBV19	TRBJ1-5	CASSIAPNQPQHF	TGTGCCAGTAGTATAGCTCCGAATCAGCCCCAGCATTTT
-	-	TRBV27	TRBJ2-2	CASSSRKEINTGELFF	TGTGCCAGCAGTTCCCGGAAGGAGATTAACACCGGGGAGCTGTTTTTT
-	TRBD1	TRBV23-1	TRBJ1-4	CATVRQGGVEKLFF	TGCGCCACCGTACGACAGGGTGGAGTGGAAAAACTGTTTTTT
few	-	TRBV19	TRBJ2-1	CATQTDPPYNEQFF	TGTGCCACCCAGACTGACCCGCCTTACAATGAGCAGTTCTTC
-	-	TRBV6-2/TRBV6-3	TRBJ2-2	CASSKHGGTGELFF	TGTGCCAGCAGTAAACACGGAGGTACCGGGGAGCTGTTTTTT
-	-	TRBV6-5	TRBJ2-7	CASRTDGYEQYF	TGTGCCAGCAGGACAGATGGATACGAGCAGTACTTC
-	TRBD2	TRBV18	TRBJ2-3	CASSRPGLAGTDTQYF	TGTGCCAGCTCACGTCCGGGACTAGCGGGCACAGATACGCAGTATTTT
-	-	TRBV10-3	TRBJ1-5	CAISEGQSNQPQHF	TGTGCCATCAGTGAGGGACAGAGCAATCAGCCCCAGCATTTT
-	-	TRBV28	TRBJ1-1	CASSLTQQDLAFF	TGTGCCAGCAGTTTAACCCAGCAGGATCTAGCTTTCTTT
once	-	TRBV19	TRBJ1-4	CASSGGAASAQKEKLFF	TGTGCCAGTAGTGGGGGGGCAGCGTCAGCTCAGAAGGAAAAACTGTTTTTT
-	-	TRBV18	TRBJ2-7	CASSPSQTSYEQYF	TGTGCCAGCTCACCCTCACAGACCTCCTACGAGCAGTACTTC
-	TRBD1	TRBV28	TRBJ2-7	CASSPQQGYEQYF	TGTGCCAGCAGTCCACAACAGGGGTACGAGCAGTACTTC
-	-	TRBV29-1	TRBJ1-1	CSAIPPPVNTEAFF	TGCAGCGCGATCCCCCCGCCGGTGAACACTGAAGCTTTCTTT
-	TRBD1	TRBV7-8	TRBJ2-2	CASSLLSEGQGLLFF	TGTGCCAGCAGCTTATTATCGGAGGGACAGGGGTTGCTGTTTTTT
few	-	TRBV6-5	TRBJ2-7	CASSYTGYEQYF	TGTGCCAGCAGTTACACGGGCTACGAGCAGTACTTC
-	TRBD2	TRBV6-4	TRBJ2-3	CASSSLAGIEGEDTQYF	TGTGCCAGCAGTTCGTTAGCGGGAATCGAGGGTGAGGATACGCAGTATTTT